The rows below give T cell receptor beta chains drawn from one sample of a study of T-cell reconstitution after alpha-beta-depleted transplantation in children. TCRdb passed the PCR reads through MiXCR, listing each CDR3 protein once. The table shows a few hundred thousand distinct CDR3 sequences, with 25% to 30% occurring only once. Sequencing was performed on PBMCs, taken before TCRalphabeta/CD19-depleted stem cell transplant. All receptors derive from a boy under two years old with Wiskott-Aldrich syndrome, due to receive a stem cell transplant. Each CDR3 is given with its conserved first and last residue. The order of the fields is V gene, J gene, D gene, clone size, CDR3 protein, CDR3 DNA. A D gene is named only where the DNA matches it firmly. Some rows mark clone size as missing; the rest say once, few, many or name a class of expanded clone.

V gene: TRBV20-1; J gene: TRBJ2-3; D gene: -; clone size: -; CDR3 protein: CSAPGGGSADTQYF; CDR3 DNA: TGCAGTGCGCCGGGGGGCGGGAGTGCAGATACGCAGTATTTT
V gene: TRBV12-3/TRBV12-4; J gene: TRBJ2-7; D gene: -; clone size: -; CDR3 protein: CASLWAGSYEQYF; CDR3 DNA: TGTGCCAGCCTCTGGGCAGGTTCCTACGAGCAGTACTTC
V gene: TRBV12-3/TRBV12-4; J gene: TRBJ2-5; D gene: -; clone size: -; CDR3 protein: CASIRWGATPGTQYF; CDR3 DNA: TGTGCCAGCATCCGGTGGGGGGCCACCCCAGGGACCCAGTACTTC
V gene: TRBV10-3; J gene: TRBJ2-6; D gene: TRBD1; clone size: -; CDR3 protein: CAISEPGQGASTSGANVLTF; CDR3 DNA: TGTGCCATCAGTGAGCCAGGACAGGGGGCCTCAACTTCTGGGGCCAACGTCCTGACTTTC
V gene: TRBV6-5; J gene: TRBJ2-7; D gene: -; clone size: -; CDR3 protein: CASSYSRGTHEQYF; CDR3 DNA: TGTGCCAGCAGTTACTCCAGGGGTACCCACGAGCAGTACTTC
V gene: TRBV12-3/TRBV12-4; J gene: TRBJ2-6; D gene: -; clone size: -; CDR3 protein: CASSFRQGLSGANVLTF; CDR3 DNA: TGTGCCAGCAGTTTTAGGCAGGGACTCTCCGGGGCCAACGTCCTGACTTTC
V gene: TRBV20-1; J gene: TRBJ1-2; D gene: TRBD1; clone size: few; CDR3 protein: CSARDTTGGSGYTF; CDR3 DNA: TGCAGTGCTAGAGATACTACAGGGGGCAGCGGCTACACCTTC
V gene: TRBV12-3/TRBV12-4; J gene: TRBJ2-1; D gene: TRBD2; clone size: few; CDR3 protein: CASSLGTSDFSFNEQFF; CDR3 DNA: TGTGCCAGCAGTTTAGGGACTAGCGATTTTTCCTTTAATGAGCAGTTCTTC
V gene: TRBV15; J gene: TRBJ2-2; D gene: -; clone size: -; CDR3 protein: CATSREPGGTGELFF; CDR3 DNA: TGTGCCACCAGCAGAGAGCCAGGGGGGACCGGGGAGCTGTTTTTT
V gene: TRBV5-1; J gene: TRBJ2-5; D gene: -; clone size: -; CDR3 protein: CASTLVASDQETQYF; CDR3 DNA: TGCGCCAGCACCTTGGTGGCTAGCGACCAAGAGACCCAGTACTTC
V gene: TRBV5-1; J gene: TRBJ1-4; D gene: -; clone size: -; CDR3 protein: CASSLRTGVREKLFF; CDR3 DNA: TGCGCCAGCAGCTTGCGTACAGGAGTGCGTGAAAAACTGTTTTTT
V gene: TRBV5-1; J gene: TRBJ2-2; D gene: TRBD1; clone size: few; CDR3 protein: CASSSGTGAAGELFF; CDR3 DNA: TGCGCCAGCAGCTCCGGGACAGGGGCGGCCGGGGAGCTGTTTTTT
V gene: TRBV5-5; J gene: TRBJ2-3; D gene: TRBD2; clone size: -; CDR3 protein: CASSFSGRGSDTQYF; CDR3 DNA: TGTGCCAGCAGCTTTAGCGGGAGAGGGTCGGATACGCAGTATTTT
V gene: TRBV5-1; J gene: TRBJ2-4; D gene: TRBD1; clone size: few; CDR3 protein: CASSLEGGLNIQYF; CDR3 DNA: TGCGCCAGCAGCTTGGAAGGGGGCTTGAACATTCAGTACTTC
V gene: TRBV19; J gene: TRBJ2-1; D gene: TRBD2; clone size: -; CDR3 protein: CASSMELAGEQFF; CDR3 DNA: TGTGCCAGTAGTATGGAACTAGCGGGGGAGCAGTTCTTC
V gene: TRBV7-6; J gene: TRBJ2-5; D gene: TRBD2; clone size: -; CDR3 protein: CASSLGLAGVWGETQYF; CDR3 DNA: TGTGCCAGCAGCTTAGGGCTAGCGGGAGTTTGGGGAGAGACCCAGTACTTC
V gene: TRBV29-1; J gene: TRBJ2-1; D gene: TRBD2; clone size: few; CDR3 protein: CSVGLAGAYNEQFF; CDR3 DNA: TGCAGCGTTGGACTAGCGGGGGCCTACAATGAGCAGTTCTTC
V gene: TRBV5-1; J gene: TRBJ2-3; D gene: TRBD1; clone size: few; CDR3 protein: CASSRGTGGTDTQYF; CDR3 DNA: TGCGCCAGCAGCAGAGGGACAGGGGGCACAGATACGCAGTATTTT
V gene: TRBV6-5; J gene: TRBJ1-4; D gene: -; clone size: -; CDR3 protein: CASSWQANEKLFF; CDR3 DNA: TGTGCCAGCAGTTGGCAGGCTAATGAAAAACTGTTTTTT
V gene: TRBV4-1; J gene: TRBJ2-4; D gene: TRBD1; clone size: few; CDR3 protein: CASSQGDRGSLVEKNSQYF; CDR3 DNA: TGCGCCAGCAGCCAAGGGGACAGGGGTTCTCTCGTTGAGAAAAACAGTCAGTACTTC
V gene: TRBV10-3; J gene: TRBJ2-2; D gene: -; clone size: -; CDR3 protein: CASYNRENTGELFF; CDR3 DNA: TGTGCCTCCTACAACAGGGAGAACACCGGGGAGCTGTTTTTT
V gene: TRBV20-1; J gene: TRBJ2-2; D gene: -; clone size: few; CDR3 protein: CSAPRLDGELFF; CDR3 DNA: TGCAGTGCCCCTAGGCTCGACGGGGAGCTGTTTTTT
V gene: TRBV4-2; J gene: TRBJ2-1; D gene: TRBD2; clone size: -; CDR3 protein: CASSQEGGLEGHEQFF; CDR3 DNA: TGTGCCAGCAGCCAAGAAGGCGGACTAGAAGGGCATGAGCAGTTCTTC
V gene: TRBV10-1; J gene: TRBJ2-1; D gene: TRBD2; clone size: -; CDR3 protein: CASSESNSGSAHEQFF; CDR3 DNA: TGCGCCAGCAGTGAGTCGAATAGCGGGAGTGCTCATGAGCAGTTCTTC
V gene: TRBV15; J gene: TRBJ2-7; D gene: TRBD1; clone size: -; CDR3 protein: CATSRDRAGTGNPYEQYF; CDR3 DNA: TGTGCCACCAGCAGAGACCGAGCCGGGACAGGGAACCCCTACGAGCAGTACTTC
V gene: TRBV5-1; J gene: TRBJ1-1; D gene: -; clone size: -; CDR3 protein: CASSSEGPRTNTEAFF; CDR3 DNA: TGCGCCAGCAGCTCGGAAGGGCCCCGAACGAACACTGAAGCTTTCTTT
V gene: TRBV12-3/TRBV12-4; J gene: TRBJ2-7; D gene: -; clone size: -; CDR3 protein: CASSLTVQEQYF; CDR3 DNA: TGTGCCAGCAGTTTAACCGTTCAGGAGCAGTACTTC
V gene: TRBV29-1; J gene: TRBJ2-5; D gene: TRBD1; clone size: -; CDR3 protein: CSGGQGQETQYF; CDR3 DNA: TGCAGCGGGGGACAGGGCCAAGAGACCCAGTACTTC
V gene: TRBV5-1; J gene: TRBJ2-1; D gene: TRBD2; clone size: -; CDR3 protein: CASRHYLQSGRYYNEQFF; CDR3 DNA: TGCGCCAGCAGGCACTACCTTCAGAGCGGGAGATACTACAATGAGCAGTTCTTC
V gene: TRBV3-1; J gene: TRBJ1-5; D gene: -; clone size: -; CDR3 protein: CASSRLAAGQPQHF; CDR3 DNA: TGTGCCAGCAGCCGCTTAGCGGCGGGACAGCCCCAGCATTTT
V gene: TRBV7-8; J gene: TRBJ2-1; D gene: TRBD1; clone size: -; CDR3 protein: CASSLAPGGGETEQFF; CDR3 DNA: TGTGCCAGCAGCTTAGCGCCAGGGGGTGGAGAAACCGAGCAGTTCTTC
V gene: TRBV3-1; J gene: TRBJ2-1; D gene: TRBD2; clone size: few; CDR3 protein: CASSHLSGGPYNEQFF; CDR3 DNA: TGTGCCAGCAGCCATCTCAGCGGGGGGCCCTACAATGAGCAGTTCTTC
V gene: TRBV5-1; J gene: TRBJ2-3; D gene: TRBD1; clone size: -; CDR3 protein: CASRFLPGQGTDTQYF; CDR3 DNA: TGCGCCAGCAGATTCTTACCGGGACAGGGCACAGATACGCAGTATTTT
V gene: TRBV21-1; J gene: TRBJ2-2; D gene: -; clone size: few; CDR3 protein: CASSEREGHLNTGELFF; CDR3 DNA: TGTGCCAGCAGCGAAAGAGAGGGACACCTGAACACCGGGGAGCTGTTTTTT
V gene: TRBV24-1; J gene: TRBJ2-5; D gene: TRBD1; clone size: few; CDR3 protein: CATSDRDSAQETQYF; CDR3 DNA: TGTGCCACCAGTGATCGGGACAGCGCTCAAGAGACCCAGTACTTC
V gene: TRBV10-3; J gene: TRBJ2-2; D gene: TRBD2; clone size: few; CDR3 protein: CAISDPGLAGGSGTGELFF; CDR3 DNA: TGTGCCATCAGTGACCCGGGACTAGCGGGAGGGTCGGGCACCGGGGAGCTGTTTTTT
V gene: TRBV2; J gene: TRBJ2-5; D gene: -; clone size: once; CDR3 protein: CASMRRLQETQYF; CDR3 DNA: TGTGCCAGCATGAGGCGCCTACAAGAGACCCAGTACTTC
V gene: TRBV20-1; J gene: TRBJ1-2; D gene: TRBD1; clone size: -; CDR3 protein: CSARTFPGTGTYYGYTF; CDR3 DNA: TGCAGTGCTAGAACCTTTCCCGGGACAGGGACGTACTATGGCTACACCTTC
V gene: TRBV14; J gene: TRBJ2-1; D gene: TRBD2; clone size: -; CDR3 protein: CASSQDYTAGTYNEQFF; CDR3 DNA: TGTGCCAGCAGCCAAGATTATACAGCGGGAACGTACAATGAGCAGTTCTTC
V gene: TRBV11-2; J gene: TRBJ2-1; D gene: TRBD2; clone size: -; CDR3 protein: CASSLDRKLAGAEQFF; CDR3 DNA: TGTGCCAGCAGCTTAGATCGTAAACTAGCGGGGGCTGAGCAGTTCTTC